The sequence of this T cell receptor beta chain was determined in a study of T cell repertoires in cytomegalovirus infection. TCRdb redid the calling of the reads with MiXCR, one entry per CDR3 protein. The sample lists around 43,000 distinct CDR3 sequences; roughly 22% were seen once. CDR3 length equals 15 residues. Germline values: CDR1 SGHNT, CDR2 YYREEE (reference sequence). The V segment lost 4 bases and the J segment 3 bases; nucleotides outside the gene matches: 4. A word on this clonotype: The antigen remains undetermined.

The receptor comes from a human donor in good health (CMV status not recorded). Some clones in this sample may be carry-over from other donors' samples. Sequencing was performed on PBMCs, sequenced either directly or after in vitro stimulation (not recorded which). J is TRBJ2-2 and V is TRBV5-4, with 9 bases matching TRBD2. The CDR3 DNA sequence: TGTGCCAGCAGCAGGGGACTAGCCGACACCGGGGAGCTGTTTTTT. Translating gives CASSRGLADTGELFF.